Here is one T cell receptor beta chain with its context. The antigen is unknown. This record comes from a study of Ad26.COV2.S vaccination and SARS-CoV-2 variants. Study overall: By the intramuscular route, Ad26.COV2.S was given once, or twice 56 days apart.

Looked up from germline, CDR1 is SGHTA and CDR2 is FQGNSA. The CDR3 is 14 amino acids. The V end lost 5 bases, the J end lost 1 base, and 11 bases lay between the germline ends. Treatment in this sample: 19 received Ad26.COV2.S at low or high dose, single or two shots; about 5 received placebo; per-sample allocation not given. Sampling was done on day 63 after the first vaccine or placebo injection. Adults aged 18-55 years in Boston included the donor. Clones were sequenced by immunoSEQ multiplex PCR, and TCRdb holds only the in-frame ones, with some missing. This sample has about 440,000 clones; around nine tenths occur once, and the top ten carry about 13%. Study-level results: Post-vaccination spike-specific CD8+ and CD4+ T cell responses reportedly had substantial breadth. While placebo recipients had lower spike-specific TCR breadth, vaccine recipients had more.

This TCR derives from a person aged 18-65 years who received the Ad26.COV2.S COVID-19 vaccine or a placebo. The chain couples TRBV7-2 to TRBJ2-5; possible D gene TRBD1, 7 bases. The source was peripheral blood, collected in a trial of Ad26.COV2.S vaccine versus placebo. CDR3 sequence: CASSPGDSQETQYF. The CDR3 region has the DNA TGTGCCAGCAGCCCGGGGGACAGCCAAGAGACCCAGTACTTC.